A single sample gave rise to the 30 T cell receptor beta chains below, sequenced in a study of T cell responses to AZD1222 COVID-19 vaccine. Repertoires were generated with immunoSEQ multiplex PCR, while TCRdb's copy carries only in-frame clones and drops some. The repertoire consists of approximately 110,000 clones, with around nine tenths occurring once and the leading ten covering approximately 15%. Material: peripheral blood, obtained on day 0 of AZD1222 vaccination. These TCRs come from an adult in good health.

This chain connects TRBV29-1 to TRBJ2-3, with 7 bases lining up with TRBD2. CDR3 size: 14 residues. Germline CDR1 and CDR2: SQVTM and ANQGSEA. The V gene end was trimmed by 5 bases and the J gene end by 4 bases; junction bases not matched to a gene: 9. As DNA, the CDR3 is TGCAGCGTTACTATCGGGAGGAGGGCAGATACGCAGTATTTT. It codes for CSVTIGRRADTQYF.

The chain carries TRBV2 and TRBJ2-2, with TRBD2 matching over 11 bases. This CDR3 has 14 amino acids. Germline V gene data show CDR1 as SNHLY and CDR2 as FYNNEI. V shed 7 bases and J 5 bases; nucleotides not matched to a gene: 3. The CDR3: CASKTSGVTGELFF. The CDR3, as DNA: TGTGCCAGCAAGACTAGCGGGGTTACCGGGGAGCTGTTTTTT.

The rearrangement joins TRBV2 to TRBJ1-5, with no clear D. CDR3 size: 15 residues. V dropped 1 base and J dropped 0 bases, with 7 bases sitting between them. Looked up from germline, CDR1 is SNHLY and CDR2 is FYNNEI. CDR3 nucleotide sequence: TGTGCCAGCAGTGAAGGTGTGGTTAGCAATCAGCCCCAGCATTTT. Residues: CASSEGVVSNQPQHF.

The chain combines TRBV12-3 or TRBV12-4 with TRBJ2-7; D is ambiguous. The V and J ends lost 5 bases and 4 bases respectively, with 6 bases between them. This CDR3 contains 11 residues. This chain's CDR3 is CASSDRYEQYF. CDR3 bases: TGTGCCAGCAGTGACCGATACGAGCAGTACTTC.

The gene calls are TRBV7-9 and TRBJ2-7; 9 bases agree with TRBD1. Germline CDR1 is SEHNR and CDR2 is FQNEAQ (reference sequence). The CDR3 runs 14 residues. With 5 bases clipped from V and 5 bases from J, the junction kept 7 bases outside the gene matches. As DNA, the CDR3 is TGTGCCAGCAGCGCTGGACAGGGGTGGGACGAGCAGTACTTC. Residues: CASSAGQGWDEQYF.

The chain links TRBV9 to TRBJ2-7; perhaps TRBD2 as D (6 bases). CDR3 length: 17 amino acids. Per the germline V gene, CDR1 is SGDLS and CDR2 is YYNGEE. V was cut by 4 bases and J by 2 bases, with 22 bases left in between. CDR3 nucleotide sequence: TGTGCCAGCAGCTCCAACCGGGACTCCTCAAACCCCTACGAGCAGTACTTC. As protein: CASSSNRDSSNPYEQYF.

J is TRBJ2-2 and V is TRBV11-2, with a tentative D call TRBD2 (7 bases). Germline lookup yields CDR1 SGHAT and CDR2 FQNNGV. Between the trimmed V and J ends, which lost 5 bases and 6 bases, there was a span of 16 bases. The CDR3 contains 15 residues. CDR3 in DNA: TGTGCCAGCAGCCCCCGCGGGGGCCTCTCCGGGGAGCTGTTTTTT. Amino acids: CASSPRGGLSGELFF.

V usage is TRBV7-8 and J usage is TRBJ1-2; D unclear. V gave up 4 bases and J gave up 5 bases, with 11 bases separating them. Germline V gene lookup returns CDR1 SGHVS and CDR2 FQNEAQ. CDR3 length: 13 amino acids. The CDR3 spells CASSSGRTYGYTF. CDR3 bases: TGTGCCAGCAGCTCCGGGCGAACTTATGGCTACACCTTC.

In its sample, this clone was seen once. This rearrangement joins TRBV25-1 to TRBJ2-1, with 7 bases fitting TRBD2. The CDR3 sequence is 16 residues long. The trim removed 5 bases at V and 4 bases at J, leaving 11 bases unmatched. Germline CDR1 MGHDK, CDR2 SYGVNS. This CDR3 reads CASSLVREGRYNEQFF. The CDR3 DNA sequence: TGTGCCAGCAGTCTCGTGAGGGAGGGGAGGTACAATGAGCAGTTCTTC.

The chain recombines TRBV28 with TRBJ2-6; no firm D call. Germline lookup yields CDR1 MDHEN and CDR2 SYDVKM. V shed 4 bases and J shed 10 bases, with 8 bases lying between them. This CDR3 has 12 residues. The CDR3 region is CASSSVLNVLTF. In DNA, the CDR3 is TGTGCCAGCAGTTCTGTCCTTAACGTCCTGACTTTC.

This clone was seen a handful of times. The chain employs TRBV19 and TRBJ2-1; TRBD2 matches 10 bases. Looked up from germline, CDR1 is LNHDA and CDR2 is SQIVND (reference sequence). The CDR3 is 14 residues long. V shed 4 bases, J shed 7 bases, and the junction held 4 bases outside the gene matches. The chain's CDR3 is CASSTSGGSNEQFF. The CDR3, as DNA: TGTGCCAGTAGTACTAGCGGGGGAAGTAATGAGCAGTTCTTC.

The CDR3, as DNA: TGTGCCAGTAGTATAGCTCCTGCGAGCTCCTACAATGAGCAGTTCTTC. This gives the protein CASSIAPASSYNEQFF. The rearrangement joins TRBV19 to TRBJ2-1, with no clear D. V dropped 1 base and J dropped 0 bases, with 10 bases sitting between them. The CDR3 has 16 amino acids. Looked up from germline, CDR1 is LNHDA and CDR2 is SQIVND (reference sequence).

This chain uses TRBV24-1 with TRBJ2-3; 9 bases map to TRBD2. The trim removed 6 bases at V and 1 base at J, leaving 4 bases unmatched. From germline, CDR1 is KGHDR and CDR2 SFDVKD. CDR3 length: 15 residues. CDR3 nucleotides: TGTGCCACCAGTAGAGTAGCGGGGGGCACAGATACGCAGTATTTT. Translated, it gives CATSRVAGGTDTQYF.

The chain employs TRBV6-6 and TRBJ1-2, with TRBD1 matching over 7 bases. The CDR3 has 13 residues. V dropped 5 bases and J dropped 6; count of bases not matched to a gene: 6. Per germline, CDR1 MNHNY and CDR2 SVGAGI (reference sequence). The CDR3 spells CASSPTGDDGYTF. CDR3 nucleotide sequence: TGTGCCAGCAGTCCCACAGGGGATGATGGCTACACCTTC.

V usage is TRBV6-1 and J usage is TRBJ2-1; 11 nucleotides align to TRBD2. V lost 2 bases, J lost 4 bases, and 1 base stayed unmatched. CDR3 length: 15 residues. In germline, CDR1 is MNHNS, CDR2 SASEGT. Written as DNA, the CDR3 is TGTGCCAGCAGTGAACTAGCGGGAGGTTACAATGAGCAGTTCTTC. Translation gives CASSELAGGYNEQFF.

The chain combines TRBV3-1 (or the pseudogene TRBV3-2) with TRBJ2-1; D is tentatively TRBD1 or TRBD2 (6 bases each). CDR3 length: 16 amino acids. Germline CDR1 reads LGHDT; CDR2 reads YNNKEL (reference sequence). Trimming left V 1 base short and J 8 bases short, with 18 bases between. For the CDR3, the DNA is TGTGCCAGCAGCCAAGCCCGGGGGCTAGAGGGTGATGAGCAGTTCTTC. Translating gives CASSQARGLEGDEQFF.

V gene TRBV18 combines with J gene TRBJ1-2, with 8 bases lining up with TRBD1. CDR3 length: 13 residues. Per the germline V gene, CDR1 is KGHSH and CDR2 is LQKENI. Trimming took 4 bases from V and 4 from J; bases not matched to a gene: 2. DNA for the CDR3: TGTGCCAGCTCACGGGACAGGCCCTATGGCTACACCTTC. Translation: CASSRDRPYGYTF.

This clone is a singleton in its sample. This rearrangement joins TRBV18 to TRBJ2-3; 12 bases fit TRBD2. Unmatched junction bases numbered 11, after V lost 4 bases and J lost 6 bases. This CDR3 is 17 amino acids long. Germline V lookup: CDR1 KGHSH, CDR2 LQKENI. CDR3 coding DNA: TGTGCCAGCTCACTCCGGACTAGCGGGGCAACAAAGGATACGCAGTATTTT. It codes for CASSLRTSGATKDTQYF.

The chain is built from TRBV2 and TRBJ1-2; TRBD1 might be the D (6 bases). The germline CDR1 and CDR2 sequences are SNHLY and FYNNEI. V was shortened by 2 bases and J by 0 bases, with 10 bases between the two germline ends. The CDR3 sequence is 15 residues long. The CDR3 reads CASSETGPPNYGYTF. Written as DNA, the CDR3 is TGTGCCAGCAGTGAAACAGGGCCCCCTAACTATGGCTACACCTTC.

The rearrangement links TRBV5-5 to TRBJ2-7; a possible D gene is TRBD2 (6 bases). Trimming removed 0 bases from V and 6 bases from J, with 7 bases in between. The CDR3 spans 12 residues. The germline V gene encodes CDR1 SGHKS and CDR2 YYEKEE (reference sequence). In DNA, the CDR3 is TGTGCCAGCAGCTTGGGGAGGGCCGAGCAGTACGTC. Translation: CASSLGRAEQYV.

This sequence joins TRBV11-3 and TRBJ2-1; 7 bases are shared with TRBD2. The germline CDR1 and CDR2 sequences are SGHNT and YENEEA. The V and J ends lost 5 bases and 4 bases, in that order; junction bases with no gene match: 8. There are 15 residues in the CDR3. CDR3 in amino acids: CASSQGTGGYNEQFF. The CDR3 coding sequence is TGTGCCAGCAGCCAGGGAACGGGGGGATACAATGAGCAGTTCTTC.

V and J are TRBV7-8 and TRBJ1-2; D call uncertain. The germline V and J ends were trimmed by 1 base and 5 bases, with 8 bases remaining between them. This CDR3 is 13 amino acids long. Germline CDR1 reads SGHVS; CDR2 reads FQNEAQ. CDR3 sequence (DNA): TGTGCCAGCAGCTTAGTGGCCGCTTATGGCTACACCTTC. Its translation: CASSLVAAYGYTF.

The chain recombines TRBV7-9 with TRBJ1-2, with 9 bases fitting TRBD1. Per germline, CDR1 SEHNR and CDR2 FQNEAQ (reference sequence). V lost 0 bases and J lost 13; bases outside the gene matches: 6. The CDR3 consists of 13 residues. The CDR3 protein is CASSLAPGQGFTF. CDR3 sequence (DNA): TGTGCCAGCAGCTTAGCCCCGGGACAGGGATTCACCTTC.

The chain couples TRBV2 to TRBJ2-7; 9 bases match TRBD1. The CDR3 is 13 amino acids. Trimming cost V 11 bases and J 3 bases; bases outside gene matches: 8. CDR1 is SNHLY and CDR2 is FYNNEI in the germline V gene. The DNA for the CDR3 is TGTGCCGGGGGGGGACAGGGCCTCTACGAGCAGTACTTC. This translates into CAGGGQGLYEQYF.

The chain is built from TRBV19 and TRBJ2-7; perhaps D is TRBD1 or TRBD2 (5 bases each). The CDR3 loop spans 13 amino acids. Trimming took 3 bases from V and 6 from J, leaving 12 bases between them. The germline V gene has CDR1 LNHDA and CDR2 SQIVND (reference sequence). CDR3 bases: TGTGCCAGTAGTATTGCGTGGGGGTTCGAGCAGTACGTC. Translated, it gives CASSIAWGFEQYV.

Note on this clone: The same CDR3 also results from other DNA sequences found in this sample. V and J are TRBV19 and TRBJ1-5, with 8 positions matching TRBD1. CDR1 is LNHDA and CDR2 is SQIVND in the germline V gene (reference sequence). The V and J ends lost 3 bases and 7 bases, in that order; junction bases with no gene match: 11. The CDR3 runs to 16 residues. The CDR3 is CASSIPGQGARQPQHF. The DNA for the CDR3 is TGTGCCAGTAGTATTCCTGGGCAGGGGGCAAGACAGCCCCAGCATTTT.

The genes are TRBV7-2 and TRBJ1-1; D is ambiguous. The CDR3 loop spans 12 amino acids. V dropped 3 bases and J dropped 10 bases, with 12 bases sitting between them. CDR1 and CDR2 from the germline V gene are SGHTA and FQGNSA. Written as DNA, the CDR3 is TGTGCCAGCAGCTTTGTAATCGGCGGAGCTTTCTTT. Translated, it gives CASSFVIGGAFF.

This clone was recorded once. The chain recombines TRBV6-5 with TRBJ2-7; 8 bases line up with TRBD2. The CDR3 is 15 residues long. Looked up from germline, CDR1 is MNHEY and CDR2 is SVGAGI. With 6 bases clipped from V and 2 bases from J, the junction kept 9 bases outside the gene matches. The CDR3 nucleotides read TGTGCCAGCAGCCTCGGAGGACTAGCTACCTACGAGCAGTACGTC. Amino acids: CASSLGGLATYEQYV.

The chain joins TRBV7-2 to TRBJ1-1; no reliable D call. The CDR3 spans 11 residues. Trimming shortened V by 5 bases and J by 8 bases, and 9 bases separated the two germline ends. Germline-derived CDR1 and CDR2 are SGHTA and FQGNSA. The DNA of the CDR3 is TGTGCCAGCAGCCGGAGCGGGGAAGCTTTCTTT. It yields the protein CASSRSGEAFF.

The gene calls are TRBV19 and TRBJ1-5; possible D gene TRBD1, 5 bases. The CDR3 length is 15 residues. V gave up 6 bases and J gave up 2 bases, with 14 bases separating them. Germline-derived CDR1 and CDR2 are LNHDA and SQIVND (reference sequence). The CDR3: CASRWAGQRNQPQHF. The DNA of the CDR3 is TGTGCCAGTAGATGGGCCGGACAACGCAATCAGCCCCAGCATTTT.